The clone carrying this TCR beta chain was seen a single time. What it recognizes is unknown. Being one base from a much bigger clone, this may be a read error. It was from roughly 21,000 to 960,000 sorted cells, with 10%, 30% or 50% RNA, that naive CD8 libraries came. The data are from a study of molecular identifiers for immune sequencing clone quantification. Study-wide findings and caveats: Effector cells had over 98% of their molecules in clones above 20 RNA copies, while naive cells had under 1%. The study reportedly detected spiked Jurkat TCR RNA from one cell among around 1 million naive cells.

Germline V gene lookup returns CDR1 SGDLS and CDR2 YYNGEE. The CDR3 has 15 residues. Library preparation followed earlier protocols using designated TCR primers. TCRdb fed the PCR reads into MiXCR, producing one record per CDR3 protein. The table has about 630,000 distinct CDR3 sequences, over 25% seen once; the top ten hold 0.6% to 0.9%. The chain carries TRBV9 and TRBJ2-2; 8 nucleotides agree with TRBD1. Sequenced input: naive CD8+ T cells from blood, with Jurkat cell RNA spiked in. As to subset: FACS-sorted CD8+CD4-CCR7+CD45RA+ naive T cells. The origin of this receptor is a human donor in good health. Some libraries in this study had Jurkat cell RNA spiked in. CDR3 in amino acids: CASSPRDRNTGGLFF. CDR3 nucleotides: TGTGCCAGCAGCCCGCGGGACAGGAACACCGGGGGGCTGTTTTTT. The full variable domain, in which reference TRBV9 and TRBJ2-2 provide the parts outside the CDR3, is DSGVTQTPKHLITATGQRVTLRCSPRSGDLSVYWYQQSLDQGLQFLIQYYNGEERAKGNILERFSAQQFPDLHSELNLSSLELGDSALYFCASSPRDRNTGGLFFGEGSRLTVL.